This T cell receptor beta chain was captured by sequencing in a study of cytomegalovirus exposure and HLA in healthy donors. Only in-frame clones appear in the TCRdb table, and some are missing; sequencing was by immunoSEQ multiplex PCR. The sample consists of 71,000 or so clones, approximately 94% of them appearing once. The sequenced sample consisted of PBMCs. This receptor was identified in a man between 18 and 29 years old in good health and CMV-seropositive.

This CDR3 is CASSYTQGTGELFF. DNA for the CDR3: TGTGCCAGCAGTTACACCCAGGGGACCGGGGAGCTGTTTTTT. This chain uses TRBV6-5 with TRBJ2-2, with D perhaps TRBD1 (6 bases). The CDR3 totals 14 residues. V shed 2 bases and J shed 5 bases, with 9 bases lying between them. CDR1 and CDR2 from the germline V gene are MNHEY and SVGAGI.